This T cell receptor beta chain was observed in a study of cytomegalovirus exposure and HLA in healthy donors. Study-level results: CMV antigen specificity was confirmed in vitro for a few CMV-associated chains.

The germline V and J ends were trimmed by 2 bases and 5 bases, with 12 bases remaining between them. The CDR3 consists of 14 residues. Germline CDR1 is SNHLY and CDR2 is FYNNEI. Remarks on this clone: Its target is not known.

The assay was immunoSEQ multiplex PCR, and TCRdb's table has in-frame clones only and misses some. This sample has 150,000 to 200,000 clones, with about four fifths found just once. The donors were part of the validation cohort, which consisted of more than 90 subjects and was separate from the first cohort of 670 or so subjects. The chain carries TRBV2 and TRBJ1-2, with D possibly being TRBD1 (6 bases). This receptor was taken from a young man in good health and CMV-seropositive. The specimen was PBMCs. CDR3 coding DNA: TGTGCCAGCAGTGAACGACAGGAATTATATGGCTACACCTTC. Amino acid sequence: CASSERQELYGYTF.